This T cell receptor (beta chain) was profiled in a study of cytomegalovirus exposure and HLA in healthy donors. The PCR used 60 Vbeta and 13 Jbeta primers. The assay was immunoSEQ multiplex PCR, and TCRdb's table has in-frame clones only and misses some. The table lists around 120,000 clones, about 68% of them singletons, with nearly 9.5% in the top ten. At the time of sampling, donors were nominally healthy, though unrecorded immune exposures were likely. Study-level points and caveats: Later, TCR association rates were found to vary by HLA locus, highest for DRB1 and lowest for HLA-C. Reportedly, cytomegalovirus status was diagnosed with high sensitivity and specificity.

As to this clone: Its antigen remains unknown.

This CDR3 has 11 amino acids. The germline V gene has CDR1 DFQATT and CDR2 SNEGSKA (reference sequence). The V and J ends lost 3 bases and 15 bases respectively, with 15 bases between them. The sequencing input was PBMCs. The V gene is TRBV20-1, the J gene TRBJ2-4; D may be TRBD1 (6 bases). This sequence was found in a woman aged 40 to 49 in good health and CMV-seropositive. CDR3 sequence reads: CSASPGTILYF. CDR3 sequence (DNA): TGCAGTGCTAGCCCTGGGACAATCCTGTACTTC.